This T cell receptor beta chain was captured by sequencing in a study of CD8 T cells in ankylosing spondylitis. TCRdb reanalysed the 5' RACE reads using MiXCR and keeps one entry per CDR3 protein. The sample holds about 250,000 distinct CDR3 sequences, approximately 8.4% seen once. Germline V gene lookup returns CDR1 GTSNPN and CDR2 SVGIG (reference sequence). V lost 5 bases, J lost 5 bases, and 15 bases lay in between. The CDR3 is 13 amino acids. The study, taken as a whole, reports: Matched ankylosing spondylitis synovial fluid reportedly showed significant enrichment of disease-linked clones. CD8+ by phenotype, disease-linked clones were relatively rare in peripheral blood. Some of the motif variants had earlier been found in reactive arthritis patients' fluid and blood.

In regard to this clonotype: What it binds is not known.

Sequenced: blood, either unsorted or a sorted T cell fraction (not recorded which). This sequence originates from a female donor with ankylosing spondylitis or in good health (not recorded which). The V call is TRBV30, the J call TRBJ2-5; D perhaps matches TRBD2 (6 bases). CDR3 in amino acids: CAWDSRGTETQYF. The DNA for the CDR3 is TGTGCCTGGGACTCGCGGGGTACGGAGACCCAGTACTTC.